A single sample is the source of the 21 T cell receptor beta chains below, sequenced in a study of CD8+CD57+ T cells in acquired aplastic anemia. Profiles of TCR beta VDJ and CDR3 were generated from a genomic DNA template. Using its own MiXCR run on the reads, TCRdb lists one record per CDR3 protein. The data hold about 150,000 distinct CDR3 sequences, with roughly 40% observed a single time. Input material: sorted CD4+, CD8+, or CD8+CD57+ T cells (not recorded which) from PBMCs. These receptors came from a human donor in good health, serving as a control.

This clonotype was recorded at least ten times. The V and J genes are TRBV19 and TRBJ1-1; D is unclear. The CDR3 has 13 amino acids. Germline CDR1 is LNHDA and CDR2 is SQIVND (reference sequence). Between the trimmed V and J ends, which lost 2 bases and 3 bases, there was a span of 7 bases. The CDR3 nucleotides are TGTGCCAGTAGTATAACGGCTGACACTGAAGCTTTCTTT. Amino acid sequence: CASSITADTEAFF.

The chain carries TRBV12-3 or TRBV12-4 and TRBJ2-7; 12 nucleotides match TRBD1. This CDR3 is 15 amino acids long. The V gene end was trimmed by 5 bases and the J gene end by 4 bases; junction bases not matched to a gene: 6. The DNA of the CDR3 is TGTGCCAGCAGTCTATCGGGACAGGGGGCTTACGAGCAGTACTTC. This encodes CASSLSGQGAYEQYF.

V usage is TRBV3-1 and J usage is TRBJ2-3; 7 bases align to TRBD2. CDR1 and CDR2 (germline): LGHDT, YNNKEL (reference sequence). The CDR3 spans 16 residues. Losses at the gene ends were 4 bases for V and 4 bases for J; bases not matched to a gene: 11. The CDR3 is CASSRAGSAASDTQYF. The CDR3 nucleotides are TGTGCCAGCAGCCGAGCGGGATCCGCGGCTTCAGATACGCAGTATTTT.

The sample holds many counts of this clonotype. This chain links TRBV5-4 with TRBJ2-1; D unclear. CDR3 length equals 15 residues. Germline CDR1 SGHNT, CDR2 YYREEE (reference sequence). V was shortened by 0 bases and J by 1 base, with 8 bases between the two germline ends. The CDR3 reads CASSLESASYNEQFF. CDR3 bases: TGTGCCAGCAGCTTGGAGTCCGCGTCCTACAATGAGCAGTTCTTC.

There are many counts of this clonotype. The gene calls are TRBV7-7 and TRBJ2-5; no clear D gene. The CDR3 runs 13 residues. CDR1 is SSHAT and CDR2 is FNYEAQ in the germline V gene (reference sequence). The germline V and J ends were trimmed by 5 bases and 2 bases, with 9 bases remaining between them. CDR3 amino acids: CASSLSAQETQYF. As DNA, the CDR3 is TGTGCCAGCAGCCTCTCAGCTCAAGAGACCCAGTACTTC.

This clonotype occurred many times. This chain uses TRBV5-1 with TRBJ2-1; tentatively, D is TRBD2 (5 bases). The CDR3 sequence is 12 residues long. Trimming removed 0 bases at V and 12 bases at J, with 10 bases between. Germline V lookup: CDR1 SGHRS, CDR2 YFSETQ. CDR3 amino acids: CASSLEGDGQFF. For the CDR3, the DNA is TGCGCCAGCAGCTTGGAGGGAGATGGGCAGTTCTTC. The full variable domain, in which reference TRBV5-1 and TRBJ2-1 provide the parts outside the CDR3, is KAGVTQTPRYLIKTRGQQVTLSCSPISGHRSVSWYQQTPGQGLQFLFEYFSETQRNKGNFPGRFSGRQFSNSRSEMNVSTLELGDSALYLCASSLEGDGQFFGPGTRLTVL.

V gene TRBV30 combines with J gene TRBJ2-3, with 7 bases that match TRBD1. Germline V lookup: CDR1 GTSNPN, CDR2 SVGIG (reference sequence). The CDR3 contains 15 residues. V trimming: 1 base; J trimming: 3 bases; junction bases outside the gene matches: 7. The DNA for the CDR3 is TGTGCCTGGAGTGGGACGGGACAGCTAACAGATACGCAGTATTTT. This sequence encodes CAWSGTGQLTDTQYF. Variable domain in full (rest from reference TRBV30 and TRBJ2-3): SQTIHQWPATLVQPVGSPLSLECTVEGTSNPNLYWYRQAAGRGLQLLFYSVGIGQISSEVPQNLSASRPQDRQFILSSKKLLLSDSGFYLCAWSGTGQLTDTQYFGPGTRLTVL.

A word on this clonotype: A much bigger clone sits one base away, suggesting this may be a read error. The chain recombines TRBV30 with TRBJ2-7, with D perhaps TRBD1 or TRBD2 (5 bases each). The V gene's germline CDR1 is GTSNPN and CDR2 SVGIG (reference sequence). Trimming cost V 5 bases and J 4 bases, with 12 bases left between them. The CDR3 has 12 amino acids. CDR3 bases: TGTGCCTGGGGCTTGGGACCGTACGAGCAGTACTTC. This gives the protein CAWGLGPYEQYF.

The chain has TRBV15 and TRBJ1-5, with D unclear. The CDR3 runs 12 residues. The germline CDR1 and CDR2 sequences are LNHNV and YYDKDF (reference sequence). Trimming cost V 3 bases and J 7 bases, with 7 bases left between them. CDR3: CATSRNWQPQHF. DNA for the CDR3: TGTGCCACCAGCAGGAACTGGCAGCCCCAGCATTTT. Looking up the rest from reference TRBV15 and TRBJ1-5 gives the full variable domain: DAMVIQNPRYQVTQFGKPVTLSCSQTLNHNVMYWYQQKSSQAPKLLFHYYDKDFNNEADTPDNFQSRRPNTSFCFLDIRSPGLGDTAMYLCATSRNWQPQHFGDGTRLSIL.

This clonotype appeared many times. V usage is TRBV24-1 and J usage is TRBJ1-2, with D hard to call. V was shortened by 3 bases and J by 4 bases, with 11 bases between the two germline ends. Looked up from germline, CDR1 is KGHDR and CDR2 is SFDVKD. CDR3 length: 14 amino acids. This CDR3 is CATSDPGRIYGYTF. CDR3 DNA sequence: TGTGCCACCAGTGATCCTGGGAGGATCTATGGCTACACCTTC.

This clonotype was seen a few times. With a much larger clone just one base away, this may be a read error. The chain employs TRBV19 and TRBJ1-1; D gene ambiguous. This CDR3 contains 14 residues. Germline values: CDR1 LNHDA, CDR2 SQIVND (reference sequence). DNA of the CDR3: TGTGCCGGTAGTATGGGAGGTTCCCTCACTGAAGCTTTCTTT. This encodes CAGSMGGSLTEAFF.

CDR3 sequence reads: CASSLGQGFAPLHF. For the CDR3, the DNA is TGTGCCAGCAGCCTGGGACAGGGCTTTGCACCCCTCCACTTT. V is TRBV19 and J is TRBJ1-6; 9 nucleotides agree with TRBD1. CDR1 is LNHDA and CDR2 is SQIVND in the germline V gene (reference sequence). V dropped 9 bases and J dropped 11; count of bases not matched to a gene: 11. CDR3 length: 14 amino acids. The full variable domain, its missing parts supplied by reference TRBV19 and TRBJ1-6, is DGGITQSPKYLFRKEGQNVTLSCEQNLNHDAMYWYRQDPGQGLRLIYYSQIVNDFQKGDIAEGYSVSREKKESFPLTVTSAQKNPTAFYLCASSLGQGFAPLHFGNGTRLTVT.

This chain connects TRBV2 to TRBJ1-4; D unclear. V lost 4 bases and J 0 bases, leaving 3 bases between the germline ends. The CDR3 runs 13 residues. Germline V gene data show CDR1 as SNHLY and CDR2 as FYNNEI. The CDR3 sequence: CASSVTTNEKLFF. CDR3 DNA sequence: TGTGCCAGCAGTGTTACAACTAATGAAAAACTGTTTTTT.

The chain employs TRBV20-1 and TRBJ2-7; no clear D gene. The CDR3 is made up of 16 amino acids. The V gene lost 2 bases and the J gene lost 6 bases, with 23 bases spanning the gap. The germline CDR1 and CDR2 sequences are DFQATT and SNEGSKA (reference sequence). The chain's CDR3 is CSARSSGSLRMSEQYF. The CDR3 DNA reads as TGCAGTGCTAGATCGTCGGGCAGTCTAAGGATGAGCGAGCAGTACTTC.

In its sample, this clonotype was seen a few times. The junction and the germline gene differ at one end; a read error may be behind it. The V gene is TRBV24-1, the J gene TRBJ2-3; D may correspond to TRBD1 or TRBD2 (5 bases each). The germline CDR1 and CDR2 sequences are KGHDR and SFDVKD. The CDR3 runs 19 residues. The CDR3 is CATSDLPGTGNRPTDAQYF. CDR3 nucleotide sequence: TGTGCCACCAGTGACCTTCCCGGGACGGGGAACCGCCCCACAGATGCGCAGTATTTT.

This clonotype was seen repeatedly, ten times or more. V gene TRBV20-1 combines with J gene TRBJ1-4, with a possible D match to TRBD1 (5 bases). CDR3 size: 13 residues. V lost 3 bases and J 8 bases, leaving 13 bases between the germline ends. Germline V gene data show CDR1 as DFQATT and CDR2 as SNEGSKA (reference sequence). This CDR3 is CSASRGVDEKLFF. CDR3 nucleotides: TGCAGTGCTAGTCGGGGGGTAGACGAAAAACTGTTTTTT.

This clonotype was picked up many times. The CDR3 does not close with the conserved phenylalanine or tryptophan, likely indicating a read error. Because the CDR3's place on the DNA is in doubt, the DNA is left out and the CDR3 is given as listed by TCRdb. V gene TRBV27 combines with J gene TRBJ2-5; TRBD1 is taken as the D call from the table, unchecked against the DNA. Both ends counted, the CDR3 spans 10 residues. Germline loops: CDR1 MNHEY, CDR2 SMNVEV (reference sequence). CDR3 protein: CARRGGPSGH.

The chain joins TRBV6-1 to TRBJ1-5; D not resolved. V was cut by 3 bases and J by 6 bases, with 15 bases left in between. The CDR3 spans 15 residues. Germline values: CDR1 MNHNS, CDR2 SASEGT. The CDR3 region is CASSDPSVLSQPQHF. The CDR3 DNA follows: TGTGCCAGCAGTGACCCCTCTGTACTCAGTCAGCCCCAGCATTTT.

As for this clonotype: Lacking the conserved final phenylalanine or tryptophan, this CDR3 likely reflects a read error. V usage is TRBV24-1 and J usage is TRBJ1-4; 7 bases match TRBD1. The CDR3 has 14 residues. Per the germline V gene, CDR1 is KGHDR and CDR2 is SFDVKD. This chain's CDR3 is CASSRQGEGEKLFL. The CDR3 DNA is TGTGCCAGCAGTAGACAGGGCGAAGGGGAAAAACTGTTTTTA.

V gene TRBV7-3 combines with J gene TRBJ1-6; D call uncertain. The CDR3 is made up of 14 amino acids. Trimming stripped 1 base from V and 10 bases from J, with 11 bases between. Germline V gene sequence: CDR1 SGHTA, CDR2 FQGTGA. The CDR3 region is CASSLREGGSPLHF. DNA for the CDR3: TGTGCCAGCAGCTTAAGGGAGGGCGGATCACCCCTCCACTTT.

The sample holds many counts of this clonotype. V and J are TRBV19 and TRBJ2-3, with 10 bases identical to TRBD2. This CDR3 has 17 amino acids. V shed 0 bases and J 1 base; nucleotides not matched to a gene: 4. The germline CDR1 and CDR2 sequences are LNHDA and SQIVND (reference sequence). The CDR3 here is CASSIDAGLAGTDTQYF. CDR3 nucleotides: TGTGCCAGTAGTATAGATGCCGGACTAGCGGGCACAGATACGCAGTATTTT. Full variable domain (missing parts from reference TRBV19 and TRBJ2-3): DGGITQSPKYLFRKEGQNVTLSCEQNLNHDAMYWYRQDPGQGLRLIYYSQIVNDFQKGDIAEGYSVSREKKESFPLTVTSAQKNPTAFYLCASSIDAGLAGTDTQYFGPGTRLTVL.